At least ten counts were recorded for the clone carrying this TCR beta chain. Its antigen remains unidentified. The data are from a study of Graves' ophthalmopathy and Graves' hyperthyroidism. Study-wide points: Blood repertoires reportedly contained most expanded thyroid clonotypes above 0.001 frequency.

The authors amplified TCR beta CDR3 regions from RNA transcripts. RT-PCR was first run with HTBI primers, then multiplex PCR in a second round. TCRdb re-analysed the multiplex PCR reads in MiXCR, keeping a single row per CDR3 protein. Counted here are 450,000 or so distinct CDR3 sequences, approximately 15% occurring once; the ten biggest clones make up about a tenth. Germline trimming cut 3 bases from V and 9 bases from J; bases unmatched to any gene: 10. The CDR3 consists of 15 residues. Germline V gives CDR1 SNHLY, CDR2 FYNNEI. Source material: blood. The chain carries TRBV2 and TRBJ1-1, with TRBD1 matching over 10 bases. The receptor comes from a woman aged 25 to 45 with Graves' ophthalmopathy. CDR3 DNA: TGTGCCAGCAGTGAGTCAACCGGGACAGGGGTCAAAGCTTTCTTT. Translation: CASSESTGTGVKAFF.